The sequence of this T cell receptor (beta chain) was determined in a study of CD8 T cells in ankylosing spondylitis. Study-wide points: A motif in TCR beta, a set of 8 or 9 highly homologous variants, appeared characteristic of ankylosing spondylitis blood. Within peripheral blood, clones linked to disease were CD8+ and relatively rare. Before this, some motif variants had been reported in reactive arthritis synovial fluid and blood. It was reported that disease-linked clones were significantly enriched in matched ankylosing spondylitis synovial fluid.

Quantitative 5'-RACE was performed with molecular barcodes, and it yielded the TCR beta libraries. TCRdb reanalysed the 5' RACE reads using MiXCR and keeps one entry per CDR3 protein. Found here are approximately 500,000 distinct CDR3 sequences, approximately 12% of them singletons; the top ten hold around 6.8%. Details on this clonotype: Its target is unknown.

Source material: blood, either unsorted or a sorted T cell fraction (not recorded which). This receptor was taken from a male donor with ankylosing spondylitis.

The CDR3 DNA is TGTGCCAGCAGCTCCAGGGCTGCGGGAGTCAATCAGCCCCAGCATTTT. Its protein product is CASSSRAAGVNQPQHF. This chain joins TRBV7-2 and TRBJ1-5, with D tentatively TRBD1 (5 bases). Germline CDR1 reads SGHTA; CDR2 reads FQGNSA. Between the trimmed V and J ends, which lost 4 bases and 3 bases, there was a span of 16 bases. CDR3 length: 16 amino acids.